These T cell receptor beta chains were read from a single sample in a study of shared clonotypes between healthy human individuals. The assay was immunoSEQ multiplex PCR, and TCRdb's table has in-frame clones only and misses some. The repertoire holds roughly 1,000,000 clones, with around 82% as singletons. Sequenced material: memory CD4+ T cells from PBMCs. These TCRs come from a man younger than 30 in good health. Some clones in this sample may be carry-over from other donors' samples. Each CDR3 is given with its conserved first and last residue. A D gene is named only where the DNA matches it firmly. Size is stated for part of the rows, as once, few or many counts, or as a class when the clone is expanded.

len: 12; v_gene: TRBV18; abundance: -; j_gene: TRBJ1-2; d_gene: -; CDR3nt: TGTGCCAGCTCAAACAGGGTGGATGGCTACACCTTC; CDR3aa: CASSNRVDGYTF
len: 14; v_gene: TRBV5-6; abundance: -; j_gene: TRBJ2-3; d_gene: -; CDR3nt: TGTGCCAGCAGCTTGTTGTGGGCGACAGATACGCAGTATTTT; CDR3aa: CASSLLWATDTQYF
len: 13; v_gene: TRBV6-6; abundance: -; j_gene: TRBJ1-5; d_gene: TRBD1; CDR3nt: TGTGCCAGCGGAACAGGGGGGAATCAGCCCCAGCATTTT; CDR3aa: CASGTGGNQPQHF
len: 12; v_gene: TRBV7-2; abundance: -; j_gene: TRBJ2-1; d_gene: -; CDR3nt: TGTGCCAGCAGCTTAAGTGTCGATGAGCAGTTCTTC; CDR3aa: CASSLSVDEQFF
len: 14; v_gene: TRBV5-1; abundance: -; j_gene: TRBJ1-4; d_gene: TRBD1; CDR3nt: TGCGCCAGCACAGAACAGGGGCCGCATGAAAAACTGTTTTTT; CDR3aa: CASTEQGPHEKLFF
len: 14; v_gene: TRBV9; abundance: -; j_gene: TRBJ1-2; d_gene: -; CDR3nt: TGTGCCAGCAGCGTAGAGCCCGTTAACTATGGCTACACCTTC; CDR3aa: CASSVEPVNYGYTF
len: 15; v_gene: TRBV5-1; abundance: few; j_gene: TRBJ1-1; d_gene: -; CDR3nt: TGCGCCAGCAGCTCGGCGACAGCGAGAGGGACTGAAGCTTTCTTT; CDR3aa: CASSSATARGTEAFF
len: 18; v_gene: TRBV15; abundance: -; j_gene: TRBJ2-2; d_gene: -; CDR3nt: TGTGCCACCAGCAGGGGTCTGCCCGGGACCGACAACACCGGGGAGCTGTTTTTT; CDR3aa: CATSRGLPGTDNTGELFF
len: 13; v_gene: TRBV25-1; abundance: -; j_gene: TRBJ1-5; d_gene: -; CDR3nt: TGTGCCAGCAGTGAGACTGACAATCAGCCCCAGCATTTT; CDR3aa: CASSETDNQPQHF
len: 17; v_gene: TRBV7-9; abundance: -; j_gene: TRBJ1-3; d_gene: -; CDR3nt: TGTGCCAGCAGTAAATTGCTCCCGGCCATCTCTGGAAACACCATATATTTT; CDR3aa: CASSKLLPAISGNTIYF
len: 15; v_gene: TRBV7-9; abundance: once; j_gene: TRBJ1-2; d_gene: -; CDR3nt: TGTGCCAGCAGCTTGGCTCGCGAGCGGTCGTATGGCTACACCTTC; CDR3aa: CASSLARERSYGYTF
len: 12; v_gene: TRBV19; abundance: -; j_gene: TRBJ2-5; d_gene: -; CDR3nt: TGTGCCAGTACCCCCGGGGGAGAGACCCAGTACTTC; CDR3aa: CASTPGGETQYF
len: 16; v_gene: TRBV18; abundance: -; j_gene: TRBJ1-3; d_gene: TRBD1; CDR3nt: TGTGCCAGCTCATCGACAGGGGAATACTCTGGAAACACCATATATTTT; CDR3aa: CASSSTGEYSGNTIYF
len: 13; v_gene: TRBV2; abundance: few; j_gene: TRBJ1-1; d_gene: -; CDR3nt: TGTGCCAGCGGGAGACAGATTAACACTGAAGCTTTCTTT; CDR3aa: CASGRQINTEAFF
len: 15; v_gene: TRBV4-1; abundance: many; j_gene: TRBJ2-3; d_gene: TRBD2; CDR3nt: TGCGCCAGCAGCCAAGCGGGACTAGCCACAGATACGCAGTATTTT; CDR3aa: CASSQAGLATDTQYF
len: 16; v_gene: TRBV7-9; abundance: few; j_gene: TRBJ2-1; d_gene: TRBD2; CDR3nt: TGTGCCAGCAGCCCTCCGACTAGCGGGAGGGGTCATGAGCAGTTCTTC; CDR3aa: CASSPPTSGRGHEQFF
len: 16; v_gene: TRBV5-1; abundance: many; j_gene: TRBJ2-3; d_gene: TRBD2; CDR3nt: TGCGCCAGCAGCTTGGCGACTAGCGTATTGGCAGATACGCAGTATTTT; CDR3aa: CASSLATSVLADTQYF
len: 18; v_gene: TRBV9; abundance: -; j_gene: TRBJ2-2; d_gene: TRBD2; CDR3nt: TGTGCCAGCAGCGTAGGGGAAGGGCTAGCGGGTAACACCGGGGAGCTGTTTTTT; CDR3aa: CASSVGEGLAGNTGELFF
len: 13; v_gene: TRBV6-1; abundance: -; j_gene: TRBJ1-1; d_gene: -; CDR3nt: TGTGCCAGCAGTGAAGTAAGGAGCGGTGAAGCTTTCTTT; CDR3aa: CASSEVRSGEAFF
len: 16; v_gene: TRBV6-5; abundance: -; j_gene: TRBJ2-5; d_gene: TRBD1; CDR3nt: TGTGCCAGCAGTTACTCGTTGGGGACAGGGCAAGAGACCCAGTACTTC; CDR3aa: CASSYSLGTGQETQYF
len: 17; v_gene: TRBV5-6; abundance: -; j_gene: TRBJ2-4; d_gene: TRBD2; CDR3nt: TGTGCCAGCAGCTTGCGACTAGCGGTCGTATCCAAAAACATTCAGTACTTC; CDR3aa: CASSLRLAVVSKNIQYF
len: 17; v_gene: TRBV28; abundance: -; j_gene: TRBJ2-7; d_gene: TRBD1; CDR3nt: TGTGCCAGCAGTCGTGGTCTATGGAGGGACAGGTCCTACGAGCAGTACTTC; CDR3aa: CASSRGLWRDRSYEQYF
len: 14; v_gene: TRBV5-1; abundance: -; j_gene: TRBJ1-1; d_gene: -; CDR3nt: TGCGCCAGCAGCTTGGAGGCATTGAACACTGAAGCTTTCTTT; CDR3aa: CASSLEALNTEAFF
len: 13; v_gene: TRBV7-8; abundance: -; j_gene: TRBJ1-3; d_gene: -; CDR3nt: TGTGCCAGCAGCTTAGGGGGGGTTAACACCATATATTTT; CDR3aa: CASSLGGVNTIYF
len: 17; v_gene: TRBV7-9; abundance: -; j_gene: TRBJ2-2; d_gene: TRBD1; CDR3nt: TGTGCCAGCAATTCGGGACAGATCCCCGCGAACACCGGGGAGCTGTTTTTT; CDR3aa: CASNSGQIPANTGELFF
len: 17; v_gene: TRBV14; abundance: once; j_gene: TRBJ1-1; d_gene: -; CDR3nt: TGTGCCAGCAGCCAAGATTACGGAAACCTGAAAAACACTGAAGCTTTCTTT; CDR3aa: CASSQDYGNLKNTEAFF
len: 15; v_gene: TRBV6-4; abundance: -; j_gene: TRBJ2-1; d_gene: TRBD2; CDR3nt: TGTGCCAGCAGTCCCCTAGCGGGGGGGATCGGTGAGCAGTTCTTC; CDR3aa: CASSPLAGGIGEQFF
len: 16; v_gene: TRBV28; abundance: -; j_gene: TRBJ2-7; d_gene: -; CDR3nt: TGTGCCAGCAGTCCCCCCTTACGAAGGAGCTCCTACGAGCAGTACTTC; CDR3aa: CASSPPLRRSSYEQYF
len: 14; v_gene: TRBV23-1; abundance: once; j_gene: TRBJ2-5; d_gene: -; CDR3nt: TGCGCCAGCAGTCAATCCCCCAGGCAAGAGACCCAGTACTTC; CDR3aa: CASSQSPRQETQYF
len: 15; v_gene: TRBV5-4; abundance: -; j_gene: TRBJ2-7; d_gene: TRBD2; CDR3nt: TGTGCCAGCAGCTCGACAGCGGGAGTCGGTGACGAGCAGTACTTC; CDR3aa: CASSSTAGVGDEQYF
len: 15; v_gene: TRBV6-6; abundance: -; j_gene: TRBJ2-7; d_gene: TRBD1; CDR3nt: TGTGCCAGCAGTTACCTTTTCGGGACAGCCTACGAGCAGTACTTC; CDR3aa: CASSYLFGTAYEQYF
len: 19; v_gene: TRBV10-1; abundance: -; j_gene: TRBJ2-7; d_gene: TRBD2; CDR3nt: TGCGCCAGCAGTGAGTCGGGGGAAACTAGCGGGACCGATCCCTACGAGCAGTACTTC; CDR3aa: CASSESGETSGTDPYEQYF
len: 13; v_gene: TRBV15; abundance: -; j_gene: TRBJ2-7; d_gene: -; CDR3nt: TGTGCCACCAGCAGTGGGAGCGAGTACGAGCAGTACTTC; CDR3aa: CATSSGSEYEQYF
len: 16; v_gene: TRBV4-1; abundance: -; j_gene: TRBJ2-7; d_gene: -; CDR3nt: TGCGCCAGCAGCCAAGGTCCCCAGGCCCTCTCCTACGAGCAGTACTTC; CDR3aa: CASSQGPQALSYEQYF
len: 17; v_gene: TRBV27; abundance: -; j_gene: TRBJ2-2; d_gene: TRBD1; CDR3nt: TGTGCCAGCAGTTTATGGTTCAGGGGGCGCGCCACCGGGGAGCTGTTTTTT; CDR3aa: CASSLWFRGRATGELFF
len: 15; v_gene: TRBV5-1; abundance: -; j_gene: TRBJ1-1; d_gene: -; CDR3nt: TGCGCCAGCAGCGCATCTGGACAGCTGAACACTGAAGCTTTCTTT; CDR3aa: CASSASGQLNTEAFF
len: 15; v_gene: TRBV7-8; abundance: -; j_gene: TRBJ1-3; d_gene: TRBD1; CDR3nt: TGTGCCAGCAGCAGAAGAGGACAGGGAGGAAACACCATATATTTT; CDR3aa: CASSRRGQGGNTIYF
len: 18; v_gene: TRBV4-1; abundance: -; j_gene: TRBJ1-2; d_gene: TRBD1; CDR3nt: TGCGCCAGCAGCCAAGATACACCTGAGGACAGGGGGCGAAGTGGCTACACCTTC; CDR3aa: CASSQDTPEDRGRSGYTF
len: 16; v_gene: TRBV5-4; abundance: -; j_gene: TRBJ2-4; d_gene: -; CDR3nt: TGTGCCAGCAGCGAACGGCGGGGGCTAGCCAAAAACATTCAGTACTTC; CDR3aa: CASSERRGLAKNIQYF
len: 12; v_gene: TRBV29-1; abundance: -; j_gene: TRBJ2-7; d_gene: TRBD1; CDR3nt: TGCAGCGCGGAAACAGGGGGGTACGAGCAGTACTTC; CDR3aa: CSAETGGYEQYF
len: 15; v_gene: TRBV7-3; abundance: -; j_gene: TRBJ2-1; d_gene: TRBD2; CDR3nt: TGTGCCAGCAGCTTAATAGTGACTAGCGGGAATGAGCAGTTCTTC; CDR3aa: CASSLIVTSGNEQFF
len: 15; v_gene: TRBV19; abundance: -; j_gene: TRBJ2-3; d_gene: -; CDR3nt: TGTGCCAGTAGTATTGGTTATACTAGCACAGATACGCAGTATTTT; CDR3aa: CASSIGYTSTDTQYF
len: 16; v_gene: TRBV7-9; abundance: -; j_gene: TRBJ1-1; d_gene: -; CDR3nt: TGTGCCAGCAGCAGAGGGGACGTTGATATGAACACTGAAGCTTTCTTT; CDR3aa: CASSRGDVDMNTEAFF
len: 16; v_gene: TRBV18; abundance: -; j_gene: TRBJ1-2; d_gene: TRBD1; CDR3nt: TGTGCCAGCTCATCCCGAGGGACAGGGGGAAAGGCTGGCTACACCTTC; CDR3aa: CASSSRGTGGKAGYTF
len: 14; v_gene: TRBV2; abundance: many; j_gene: TRBJ1-5; d_gene: TRBD1; CDR3nt: TGTGCCAGCAGCATACAGGGGGCTCTTCAGCCCCAGCATTTT; CDR3aa: CASSIQGALQPQHF
len: 15; v_gene: TRBV6-5; abundance: -; j_gene: TRBJ2-3; d_gene: TRBD2; CDR3nt: TGTGCCAGCAGGGGACCTAGCGGGGGATTTGATACGCAGTATTTT; CDR3aa: CASRGPSGGFDTQYF
len: 14; v_gene: TRBV19; abundance: few; j_gene: TRBJ2-1; d_gene: -; CDR3nt: TGTGCCAGTAGGGACCAAAGCTCCTACAATGAGCAGTTCTTC; CDR3aa: CASRDQSSYNEQFF
len: 16; v_gene: TRBV27; abundance: few; j_gene: TRBJ2-7; d_gene: TRBD2; CDR3nt: TGTGCCAGCAGTCGGCTTGGGGGGGTCGGGGTCTACGAGCAGTACTTC; CDR3aa: CASSRLGGVGVYEQYF
len: 17; v_gene: TRBV11-2; abundance: -; j_gene: TRBJ2-7; d_gene: TRBD2; CDR3nt: TGTGCCAGCAGCTTAGAAATGCTAGCGGGAGGCTCCTACGAGCAGTACTTC; CDR3aa: CASSLEMLAGGSYEQYF
len: 14; v_gene: TRBV5-1; abundance: -; j_gene: TRBJ1-2; d_gene: TRBD1; CDR3nt: TGCGCCAGCAGCGTGGCTTCGGGACAGTATGGCTACACCTTC; CDR3aa: CASSVASGQYGYTF
len: 18; v_gene: TRBV7-2; abundance: -; j_gene: TRBJ2-7; d_gene: TRBD2; CDR3nt: TGTGCCAGCAGCCCAGGCTGGGGTCGTGGGAGGGCCTCCTACGAGCAGTACTTC; CDR3aa: CASSPGWGRGRASYEQYF
len: 16; v_gene: TRBV5-1; abundance: -; j_gene: TRBJ2-2; d_gene: TRBD2; CDR3nt: TGCGCCAGCAGCTTGGCCAGCGGGACCTACACCGGGGAGCTGTTTTTT; CDR3aa: CASSLASGTYTGELFF
len: 13; v_gene: TRBV6-1; abundance: -; j_gene: TRBJ2-7; d_gene: -; CDR3nt: TGTGCCAGCAGCAATAACAGGGTTGACGAGCAGTACTTC; CDR3aa: CASSNNRVDEQYF